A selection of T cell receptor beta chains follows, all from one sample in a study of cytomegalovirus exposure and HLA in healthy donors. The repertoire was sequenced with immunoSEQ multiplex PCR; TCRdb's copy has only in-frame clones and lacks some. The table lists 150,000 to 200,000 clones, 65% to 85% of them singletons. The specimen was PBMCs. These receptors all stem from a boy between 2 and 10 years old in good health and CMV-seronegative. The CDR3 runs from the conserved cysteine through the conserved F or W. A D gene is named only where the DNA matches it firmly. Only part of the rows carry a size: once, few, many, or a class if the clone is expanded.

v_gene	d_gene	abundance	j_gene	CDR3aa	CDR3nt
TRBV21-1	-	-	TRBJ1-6	CASSKLGGFYNSPLHF	TGTGCCAGCAGCAAACTTGGGGGGTTCTATAATTCACCCCTCCACTTT
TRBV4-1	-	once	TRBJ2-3	CASSQVPTGGPRTDTQYF	TGCGCCAGCAGCCAAGTACCTACCGGGGGGCCCCGCACAGATACGCAGTATTTT
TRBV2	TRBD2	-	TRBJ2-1	CASTRGSSYNEQFF	TGTGCCAGCACGCGGGGGAGCTCCTACAATGAGCAGTTCTTC
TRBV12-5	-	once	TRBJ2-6	CASGSNSGANVLTF	TGTGCTAGTGGTTCTAATTCTGGGGCCAACGTCCTGACTTTC
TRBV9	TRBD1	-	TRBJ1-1	CASNLGQDTEAFF	TGTGCCAGCAATCTCGGACAGGACACTGAAGCTTTCTTT
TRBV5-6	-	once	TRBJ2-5	CASSWEQGQETQYF	TGTGCCAGCAGCTGGGAACAGGGTCAAGAGACCCAGTACTTC
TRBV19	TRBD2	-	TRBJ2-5	CASGRAGEETQYF	TGTGCCAGCGGACGAGCGGGAGAGGAGACCCAGTACTTC
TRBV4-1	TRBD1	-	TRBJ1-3	CASSHNALTGSAGNTIYF	TGCGCCAGCAGCCATAATGCCCTGACAGGGTCGGCGGGAAACACCATATATTTT
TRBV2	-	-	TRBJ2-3	CASSLEDGITDTQYF	TGTGCCAGCTCTTTGGAGGACGGAATCACAGATACGCAGTATTTT
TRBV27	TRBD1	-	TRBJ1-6	CASSIHPGQKYNSPLHF	TGTGCCAGCAGTATCCACCCGGGACAGAAGTATAATTCACCCCTCCACTTT
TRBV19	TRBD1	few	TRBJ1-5	CASSIGAGQGAGGNQPQHF	TGTGCCAGTAGTATAGGGGCGGGACAGGGGGCAGGAGGCAATCAGCCCCAGCATTTT
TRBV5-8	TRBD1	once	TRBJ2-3	CASSYRTGRSTDTQYF	TGTGCCAGCAGTTATAGGACAGGGAGAAGCACAGATACGCAGTATTTT
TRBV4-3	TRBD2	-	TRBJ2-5	CASSQVIAGEETQYF	TGCGCCAGCAGCCAAGTTATAGCGGGAGAAGAGACCCAGTACTTC
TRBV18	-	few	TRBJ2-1	CASSPGGPREQFF	TGTGCCAGCTCCCCCGGGGGGCCCAGGGAGCAGTTCTTC
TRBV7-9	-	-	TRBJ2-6	CASSSMTSSGANVLTF	TGTGCCAGCAGCTCTATGACATCCTCTGGGGCCAACGTCCTGACTTTC
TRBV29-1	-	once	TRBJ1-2	CSVEREHSNYGYTF	TGCAGCGTTGAACGGGAGCATAGTAACTATGGCTACACCTTC
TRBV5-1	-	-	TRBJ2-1	CASSLAALNEQFF	TGCGCCAGCAGCTTGGCAGCGTTGAATGAGCAGTTCTTC
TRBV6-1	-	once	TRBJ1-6	CASCLAQVNNSPLHF	TGTGCCAGCTGCTTGGCACAGGTGAATAATTCACCCCTCCACTTT
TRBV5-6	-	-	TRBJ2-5	CASSQGQETQYF	TGTGCCAGCAGCCAGGGGCAAGAGACCCAGTACTTC
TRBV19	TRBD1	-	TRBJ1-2	CASSVLGQFYGYTF	TGTGCCAGTAGTGTCCTGGGACAGTTCTATGGCTACACCTTC
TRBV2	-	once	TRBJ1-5	CASSQGGSNQPQHF	TGTGCCAGCAGTCAGGGAGGAAGCAATCAGCCCCAGCATTTT
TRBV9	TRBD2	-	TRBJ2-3	CASSPFSGGVVMTDTQYF	TGTGCCAGCAGCCCCTTTTCCGGGGGGGTCGTCATGACAGATACGCAGTATTTT
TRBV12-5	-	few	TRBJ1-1	CASGFGGLLNTEAFF	TGTGCTAGTGGTTTCGGGGGACTGTTAAACACTGAAGCTTTCTTT
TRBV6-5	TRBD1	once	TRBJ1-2	CASSPGQGHYGYTF	TGTGCCAGCAGTCCGGGACAGGGGCACTATGGCTACACCTTC
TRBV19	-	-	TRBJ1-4	CASSSSANEKLFF	TGTGCCAGTAGTTCCTCAGCGAATGAAAAACTGTTTTTT
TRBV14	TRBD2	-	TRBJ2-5	CASSQDIATSGSQETQYF	TGTGCCAGCAGCCAAGATATTGCGACTAGCGGGAGCCAAGAGACCCAGTACTTC
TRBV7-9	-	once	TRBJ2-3	CASSLSWIEEIDTQYF	TGTGCCAGCAGCTTATCGTGGATCGAGGAAATAGATACGCAGTATTTT
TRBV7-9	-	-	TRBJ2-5	CASSFSEQKETQYF	TGTGCCAGCAGCTTCTCGGAACAGAAAGAGACCCAGTACTTC
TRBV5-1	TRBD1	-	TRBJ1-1	CASSLFQGANTEAFF	TGCGCCAGCAGCTTGTTTCAGGGGGCAAACACTGAAGCTTTCTTT
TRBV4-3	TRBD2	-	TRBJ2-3	CASSQDLGRTSGGRATDTQYF	TGCGCCAGCAGCCAAGATCTTGGACGGACTAGCGGGGGGAGAGCCACAGATACGCAGTATTTT
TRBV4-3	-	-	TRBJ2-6	CASSQGGTFRSGANVLTF	TGCGCCAGCAGCCAAGGAGGAACGTTTCGCTCTGGGGCCAACGTCCTGACTTTC
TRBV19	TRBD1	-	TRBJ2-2	CASRGTGDTGELFF	TGTGCCAGCAGGGGGACAGGGGACACCGGGGAGCTGTTTTTT
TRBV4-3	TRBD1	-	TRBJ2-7	CASSQEPGQGYEQYF	TGCGCCAGCAGCCAAGAACCGGGACAGGGTTACGAGCAGTACTTC
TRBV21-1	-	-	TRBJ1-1	CASSKEDRGLRIEAFF	TGTGCCAGCAGCAAGGAGGACAGGGGGCTACGAATTGAAGCTTTCTTT
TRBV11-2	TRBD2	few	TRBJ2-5	CASSRAGGQETQYF	TGTGCCAGCAGCCGAGCGGGGGGCCAAGAGACCCAGTACTTC
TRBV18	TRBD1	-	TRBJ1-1	CASSATGGKGTEAFF	TGTGCCAGCTCAGCGACAGGGGGCAAGGGCACTGAAGCTTTCTTT
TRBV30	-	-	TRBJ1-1	CAWSPQGNTEAFF	TGTGCCTGGAGCCCCCAGGGGAACACTGAAGCTTTCTTT
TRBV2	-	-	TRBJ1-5	CASSDGDPADQPQHF	TGTGCCAGCAGTGATGGAGATCCAGCTGATCAGCCCCAGCATTTT
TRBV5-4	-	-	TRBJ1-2	CASSLAGHRNYGYTF	TGTGCCAGCAGCTTGGCGGGACACCGTAACTATGGCTACACCTTC
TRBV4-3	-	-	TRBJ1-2	CASSQDRTGFRFYGYTF	TGCGCCAGCAGCCAAGACCGAACAGGGTTTAGGTTCTATGGCTACACCTTC
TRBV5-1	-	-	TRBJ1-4	CASSPRRANEKLFF	TGCGCCAGCAGCCCCCGGAGGGCTAATGAAAAACTGTTTTTT
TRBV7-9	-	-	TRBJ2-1	CASSLSGSYNEQFF	TGTGCCAGCAGCTTAAGCGGATCCTACAATGAGCAGTTCTTC
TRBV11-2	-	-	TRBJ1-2	CASSLTGINYGYTF	TGTGCCAGCAGCTTAACAGGGATTAACTATGGCTACACCTTC
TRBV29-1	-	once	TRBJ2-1	CSVEPPDYNEQFF	TGCAGCGTTGAACCCCCAGACTACAATGAGCAGTTCTTC
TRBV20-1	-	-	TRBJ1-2	CSAREGAGYTF	TGCAGTGCTAGAGAAGGGGCTGGCTACACCTTC
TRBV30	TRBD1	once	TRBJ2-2	CAWDLQGIGTGELFF	TGTGCCTGGGACCTACAGGGGATAGGAACCGGGGAGCTGTTTTTT
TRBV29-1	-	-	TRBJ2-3	CSVGRQGKGDTQYF	TGCAGCGTTGGAAGGCAGGGTAAAGGAGATACGCAGTATTTT
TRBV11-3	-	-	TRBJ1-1	CASSPAGNTEAFF	TGTGCCAGCAGCCCCGCAGGGAACACTGAAGCTTTCTTT
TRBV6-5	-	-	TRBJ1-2	CASTRGYTPYGYTF	TGTGCCAGCACTCGAGGGTACACCCCCTATGGCTACACCTTC
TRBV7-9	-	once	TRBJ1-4	CASSLSQLNEKLFF	TGTGCCAGCAGCTTATCACAGCTTAATGAAAAACTGTTTTTT
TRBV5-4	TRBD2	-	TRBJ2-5	CASSPGLAGEETQYF	TGTGCCAGCAGCCCGGGACTAGCGGGGGAAGAGACCCAGTACTTC
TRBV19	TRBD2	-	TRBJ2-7	CASSPTSGTYEQYF	TGTGCCAGTAGCCCGACTAGCGGGACCTACGAGCAGTACTTC
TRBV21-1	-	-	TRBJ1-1	CASSGLTGGEAFF	TGTGCCAGCAGCGGCCTAACCGGGGGTGAAGCTTTCTTT
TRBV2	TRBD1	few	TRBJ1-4	CASSEPTSDRPGGEKLFF	TGTGCCAGCAGTGAACCCACTTCGGACAGGCCTGGCGGTGAAAAACTGTTTTTT
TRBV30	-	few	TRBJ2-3	CAWSLSRDTQYF	TGTGCCTGGAGCCTTAGCAGAGATACGCAGTATTTT
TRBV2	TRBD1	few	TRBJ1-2	CASTRDRALSGYTF	TGTGCCAGCACCCGGGACAGGGCCCTAAGTGGCTACACCTTC
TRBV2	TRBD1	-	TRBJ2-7	CASRPGTGGVSIYEQYF	TGTGCCAGCAGACCCGGGACAGGGGGCGTTTCGATCTACGAGCAGTACTTC
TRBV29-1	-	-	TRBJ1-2	CSVIYGGTYGYTF	TGCAGCGTTATTTACGGAGGTACATATGGCTACACCTTC
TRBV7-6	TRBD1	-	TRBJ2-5	CASSRGQGLTEETQYF	TGTGCCAGCAGCCGCGGACAGGGTCTTACGGAGGAGACCCAGTACTTC